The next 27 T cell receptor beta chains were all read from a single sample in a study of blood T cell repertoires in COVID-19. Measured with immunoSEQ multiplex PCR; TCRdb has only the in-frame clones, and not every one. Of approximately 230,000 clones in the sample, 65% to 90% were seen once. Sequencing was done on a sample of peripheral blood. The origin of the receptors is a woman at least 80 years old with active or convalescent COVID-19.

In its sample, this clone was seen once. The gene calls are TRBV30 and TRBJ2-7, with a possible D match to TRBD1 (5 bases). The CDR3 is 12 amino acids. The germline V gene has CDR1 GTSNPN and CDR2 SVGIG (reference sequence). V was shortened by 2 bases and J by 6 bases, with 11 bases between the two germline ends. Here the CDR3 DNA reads TGTGCCTGGAGTACTCGGACAATCGAGCAGTACTTC. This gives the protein CAWSTRTIEQYF.

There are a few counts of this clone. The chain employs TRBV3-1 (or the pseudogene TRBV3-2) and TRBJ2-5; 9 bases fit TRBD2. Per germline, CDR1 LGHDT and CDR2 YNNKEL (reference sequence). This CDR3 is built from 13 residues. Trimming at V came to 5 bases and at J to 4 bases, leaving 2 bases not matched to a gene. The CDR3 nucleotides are TGTGCCAGCAGCGGGACTAGCCTAGAGACCCAGTACTTC. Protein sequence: CASSGTSLETQYF.

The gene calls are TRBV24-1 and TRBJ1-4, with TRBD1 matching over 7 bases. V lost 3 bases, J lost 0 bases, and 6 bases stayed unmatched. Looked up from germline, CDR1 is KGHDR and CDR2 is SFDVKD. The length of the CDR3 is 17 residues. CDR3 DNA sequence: TGTGCCACCAGTGATGGGACAGACCACTCAACTAATGAAAAACTGTTTTTT. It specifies CATSDGTDHSTNEKLFF.

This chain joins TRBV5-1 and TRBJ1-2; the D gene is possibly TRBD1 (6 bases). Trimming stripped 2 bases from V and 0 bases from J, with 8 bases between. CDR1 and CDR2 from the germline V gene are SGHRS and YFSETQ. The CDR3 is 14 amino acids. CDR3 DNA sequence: TGCGCCAGCAGCTTTGCAGGGGCTAACTATGGCTACACCTTC. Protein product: CASSFAGANYGYTF.

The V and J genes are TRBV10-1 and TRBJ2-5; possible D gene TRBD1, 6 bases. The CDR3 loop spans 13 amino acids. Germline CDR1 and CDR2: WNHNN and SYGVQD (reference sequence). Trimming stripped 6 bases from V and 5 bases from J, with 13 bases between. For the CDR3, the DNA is TGCGCCAGCAGCATACAGGGCTCGGAGACCCAGTACTTC. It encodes CASSIQGSETQYF.

The CDR3: CASSLGQGAYEQYF. CDR3 DNA: TGTGCCAGCAGCCTCGGACAGGGGGCATACGAGCAGTACTTC. The chain uses TRBV5-5 and TRBJ2-7, with TRBD1 matching over 11 bases. V gave up 4 bases and J gave up 4 bases; unmatched junction bases: 4. Germline V CDR1 and CDR2: SGHKS, YYEKEE (reference sequence). The CDR3 runs 14 residues.

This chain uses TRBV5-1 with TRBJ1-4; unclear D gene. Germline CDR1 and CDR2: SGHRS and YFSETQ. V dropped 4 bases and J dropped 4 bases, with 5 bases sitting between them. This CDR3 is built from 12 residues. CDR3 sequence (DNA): TGCGCCAGCAGCCCCAGTAATGAAAAACTGTTTTTT. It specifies CASSPSNEKLFF.

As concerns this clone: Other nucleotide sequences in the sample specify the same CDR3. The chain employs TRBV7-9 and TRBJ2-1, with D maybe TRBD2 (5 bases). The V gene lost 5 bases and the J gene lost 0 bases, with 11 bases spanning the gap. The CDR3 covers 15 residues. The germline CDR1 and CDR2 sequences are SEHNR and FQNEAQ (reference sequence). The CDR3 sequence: CASSPRGSSYNEQFF. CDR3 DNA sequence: TGTGCCAGCAGCCCACGTGGGAGCTCCTACAATGAGCAGTTCTTC.

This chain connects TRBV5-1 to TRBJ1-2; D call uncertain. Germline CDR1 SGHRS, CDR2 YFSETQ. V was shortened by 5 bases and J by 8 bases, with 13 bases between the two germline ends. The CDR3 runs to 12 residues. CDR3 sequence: CASREGVSGYTF. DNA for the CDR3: TGCGCCAGCAGGGAGGGAGTGTCGGGCTACACCTTC.

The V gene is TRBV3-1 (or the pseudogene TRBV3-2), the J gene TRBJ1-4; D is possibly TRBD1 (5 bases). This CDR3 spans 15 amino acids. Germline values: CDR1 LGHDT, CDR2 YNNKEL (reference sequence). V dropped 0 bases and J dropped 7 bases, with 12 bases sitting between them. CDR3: CASSQDRQGPEKLFF. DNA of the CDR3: TGTGCCAGCAGCCAAGATCGGCAGGGCCCTGAAAAACTGTTTTTT.

The CDR3 reads CASSKLGGDTEAFF. The DNA for the CDR3 is TGTGCCAGCAGCAAACTCGGGGGGGACACTGAAGCTTTCTTT. The chain couples TRBV21-1 to TRBJ1-1. TRBV21-1 has pseudogene status. The CDR3 spans 14 residues.

CDR3 bases: TGCAGCGGCACAGGTGGCGGGGAGCTGTTTTTT. Protein: CSGTGGGELFF. The chain has TRBV29-1 and TRBJ2-2, with D perhaps TRBD1 (5 bases). The V end lost 7 bases, the J end lost 7 bases, and 10 bases lay between the germline ends. CDR1 is SQVTM and CDR2 is ANQGSEA in the germline V gene. The CDR3 is 11 residues long.

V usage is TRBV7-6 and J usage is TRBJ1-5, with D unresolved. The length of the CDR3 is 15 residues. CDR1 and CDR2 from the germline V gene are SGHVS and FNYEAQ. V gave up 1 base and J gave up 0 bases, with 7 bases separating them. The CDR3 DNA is TGTGCCAGCAGCTTAGGGCATAATAGCAATCAGCCCCAGCATTTT. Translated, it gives CASSLGHNSNQPQHF.

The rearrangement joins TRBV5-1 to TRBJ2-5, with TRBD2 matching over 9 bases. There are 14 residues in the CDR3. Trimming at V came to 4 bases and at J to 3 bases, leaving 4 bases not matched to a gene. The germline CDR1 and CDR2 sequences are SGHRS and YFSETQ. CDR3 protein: CASSPGTSKETQYF. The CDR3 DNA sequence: TGCGCCAGCAGCCCTGGGACTAGCAAAGAGACCCAGTACTTC.

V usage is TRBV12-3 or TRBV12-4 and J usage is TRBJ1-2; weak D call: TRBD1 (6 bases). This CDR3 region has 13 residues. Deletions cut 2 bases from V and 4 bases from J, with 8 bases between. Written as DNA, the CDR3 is TGTGCCAGCAGTTTAACAGGGCGCTATGGCTACACCTTC. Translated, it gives CASSLTGRYGYTF.

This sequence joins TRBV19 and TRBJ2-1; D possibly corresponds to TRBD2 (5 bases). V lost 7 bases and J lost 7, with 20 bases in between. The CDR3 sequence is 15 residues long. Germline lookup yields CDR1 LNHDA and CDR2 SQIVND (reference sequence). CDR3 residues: CASTPQGLTGNEQFF. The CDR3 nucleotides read TGTGCCAGTACCCCACAAGGCCTCACGGGAAATGAGCAGTTCTTC.

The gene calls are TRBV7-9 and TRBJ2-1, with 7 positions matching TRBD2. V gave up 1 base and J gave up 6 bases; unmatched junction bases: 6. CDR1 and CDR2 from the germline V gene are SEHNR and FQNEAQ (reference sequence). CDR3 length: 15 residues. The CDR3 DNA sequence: TGTGCCAGCAGCTTAGTGCGGGGGTCGATCAATGAGCAGTTCTTC. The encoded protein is CASSLVRGSINEQFF. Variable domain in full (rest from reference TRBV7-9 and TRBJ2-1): DTGVSQNPRHKITKRGQNVTFRCDPISEHNRLYWYRQTLGQGPEFLTYFQNEAQLEKSRLLSDRFSAERPKGSFSTLEIQRTEQGDSAMYLCASSLVRGSINEQFFGPGTRLTVL.

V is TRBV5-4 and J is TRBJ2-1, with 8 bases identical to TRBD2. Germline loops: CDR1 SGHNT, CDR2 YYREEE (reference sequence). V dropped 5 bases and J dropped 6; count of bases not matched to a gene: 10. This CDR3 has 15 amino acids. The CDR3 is CASRSGTRPINEQFF. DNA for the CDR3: TGTGCCAGCAGATCCGGGACTAGGCCCATCAATGAGCAGTTCTTC. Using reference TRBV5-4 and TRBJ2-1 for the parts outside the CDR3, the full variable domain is ETGVTQSPTHLIKTRGQQVTLRCSSQSGHNTVSWYQQALGQGPQFIFQYYREEENGRGNFPPRFSGLQFPNYSSELNVNALELDDSALYLCASRSGTRPINEQFFGPGTRLTVL.

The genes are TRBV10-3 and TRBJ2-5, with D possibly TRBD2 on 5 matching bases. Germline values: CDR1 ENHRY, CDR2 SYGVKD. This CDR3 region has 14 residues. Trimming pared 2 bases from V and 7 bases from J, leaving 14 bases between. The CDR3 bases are TGTGCCATCAGTGAGCGGACTGGGGTGGGGACCCAGTACTTC. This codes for CAISERTGVGTQYF.

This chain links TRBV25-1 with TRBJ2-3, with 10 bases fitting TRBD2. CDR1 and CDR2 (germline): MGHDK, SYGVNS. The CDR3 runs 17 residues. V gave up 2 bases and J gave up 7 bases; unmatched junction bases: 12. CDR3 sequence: CASSEPSGRASPYTQYF. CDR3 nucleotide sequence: TGTGCCAGCAGTGAACCGAGCGGGAGGGCCAGCCCATATACGCAGTATTTT.

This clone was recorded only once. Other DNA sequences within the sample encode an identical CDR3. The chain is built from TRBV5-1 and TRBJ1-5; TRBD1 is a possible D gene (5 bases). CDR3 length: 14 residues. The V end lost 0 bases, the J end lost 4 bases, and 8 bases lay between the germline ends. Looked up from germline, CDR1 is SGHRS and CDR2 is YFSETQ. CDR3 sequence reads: CASSLAGGNQPQHF. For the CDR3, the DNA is TGCGCCAGCAGCTTGGCCGGGGGAAATCAGCCCCAGCATTTT.

The CDR3 here is CASSLQGGRWLFF. CDR3 coding DNA: TGTGCCAGCAGCTTACAAGGGGGACGGTGGTTGTTCTTC. The rearrangement links TRBV5-8 to TRBJ2-1, with TRBD1 as a possible D gene (6 bases). The CDR3 sequence is 13 residues long. Germline values: CDR1 SGHTS, CDR2 YDEGEE. Trimming stripped 2 bases from V and 15 bases from J, with 18 bases between.

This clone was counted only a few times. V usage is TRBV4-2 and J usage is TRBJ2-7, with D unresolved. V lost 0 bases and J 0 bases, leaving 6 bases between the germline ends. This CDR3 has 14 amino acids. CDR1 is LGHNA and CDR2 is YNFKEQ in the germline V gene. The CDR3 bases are TGTGCCAGCAGCCAAGACTCGAGCTCCTACGAGCAGTACTTC. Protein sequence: CASSQDSSSYEQYF.

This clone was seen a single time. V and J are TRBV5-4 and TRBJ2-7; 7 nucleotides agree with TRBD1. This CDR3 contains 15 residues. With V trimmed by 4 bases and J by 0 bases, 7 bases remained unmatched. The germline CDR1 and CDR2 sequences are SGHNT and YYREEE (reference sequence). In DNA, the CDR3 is TGTGCCAGCAGCCTTGGACAGGAGAGCTCCTACGAGCAGTACTTC. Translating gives CASSLGQESSYEQYF. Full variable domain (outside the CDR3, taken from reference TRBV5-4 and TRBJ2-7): ETGVTQSPTHLIKTRGQQVTLRCSSQSGHNTVSWYQQALGQGPQFIFQYYREEENGRGNFPPRFSGLQFPNYSSELNVNALELDDSALYLCASSLGQESSYEQYFGPGTRLTVT.

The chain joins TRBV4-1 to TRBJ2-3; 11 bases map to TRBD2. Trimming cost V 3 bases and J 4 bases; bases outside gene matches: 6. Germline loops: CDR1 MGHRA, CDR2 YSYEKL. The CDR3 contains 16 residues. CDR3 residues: CASSQVTSGSADTQYF. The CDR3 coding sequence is TGCGCCAGCAGCCAGGTTACTAGCGGGAGCGCAGATACGCAGTATTTT.

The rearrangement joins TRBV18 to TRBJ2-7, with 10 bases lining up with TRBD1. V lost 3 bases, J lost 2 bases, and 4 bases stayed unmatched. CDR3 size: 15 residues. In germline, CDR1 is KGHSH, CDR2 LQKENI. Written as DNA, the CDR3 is TGTGCCAGCTCACCGCGGACAGGGGGAACCTACGAGCAGTACTTC. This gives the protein CASSPRTGGTYEQYF.

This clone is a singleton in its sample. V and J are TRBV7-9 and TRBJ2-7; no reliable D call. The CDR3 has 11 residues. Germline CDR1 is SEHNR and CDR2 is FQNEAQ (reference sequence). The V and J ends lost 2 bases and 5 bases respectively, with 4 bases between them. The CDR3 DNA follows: TGTGCCAGCAGCTTATTCGACGAGCAGTACTTC. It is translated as CASSLFDEQYF.